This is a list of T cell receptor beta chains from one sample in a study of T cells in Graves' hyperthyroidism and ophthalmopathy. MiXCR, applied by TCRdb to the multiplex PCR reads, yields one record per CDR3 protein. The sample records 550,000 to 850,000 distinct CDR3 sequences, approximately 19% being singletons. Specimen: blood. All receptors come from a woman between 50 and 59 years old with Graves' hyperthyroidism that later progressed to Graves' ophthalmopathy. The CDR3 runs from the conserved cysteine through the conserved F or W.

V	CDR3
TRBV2	CASSMTGNTGELFF
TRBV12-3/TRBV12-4	CASSSLRVAGGETQYF
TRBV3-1	CASSQDEGLAGGEQYF
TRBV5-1	CASSHGQMQDTQYF
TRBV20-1	CSARDGGKTNEKLFF
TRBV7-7	CASSQGTSGGADTQYF
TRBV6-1	CASSEAAMTAHQPQHF
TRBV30	CAWSEGGTYGYTF
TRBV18	CASSPLGYSPLHF
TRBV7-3	CASSATSLSSTDTQYF
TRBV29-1	CSVGGNYGYTF
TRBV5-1	CASSWTPGQEGTEAFF
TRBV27	CATSKGVNNSPLHF
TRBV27	CASSFTAYNSPLHF
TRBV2	CASSDQATDTQYF
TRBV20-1	CSARSSSGGREQYF
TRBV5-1	CASSGTGGFGTEAFF
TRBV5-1	CASSEGPENIQYF
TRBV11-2	CASSFNRVSYEQYF
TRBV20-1	CSARGPDSPLNSPLHF
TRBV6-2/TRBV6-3	CASSLLTGTAETQYF
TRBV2	CYRPTVNGYTF
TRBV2	CASSVEGFSSYEQYF
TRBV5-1	CASSGQGLPQTEAFF
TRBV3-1	CASSPQRQGAYGGEQFF
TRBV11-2	CASSLAGGAEKLFF
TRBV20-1	CSAFWSTEAFF